The rows below give T cell receptor beta chains drawn from one sample of a study of PD-1 blockade in classical Hodgkin lymphoma. Clones were read by immunoSEQ multiplex PCR, and TCRdb kept only the in-frame ones, dropping some. The data contain roughly 30,000 clones, 80% to 90% of them seen just once; the ten biggest clones take up 0.22%. Sequencing input: CD4+ T cells from blood. The receptor source for this set is a human donor with classical Hodgkin lymphoma. Each CDR3 is given with its conserved first and last residue. The D gene is left open where the match is weak. Clone size is not always given. Where it is, it says once, few, many or a class for expanded clones.

V gene: TRBV6-4; D gene: NA; clone size: NA; J gene: TRBJ2-6; CDR3 protein: CASSDTSLAEGANVLTF; CDR3 DNA: TGTGCCAGCAGTGACACGTCCCTGGCGGAAGGGGCCAACGTCCTGACTTTC
V gene: TRBV28; D gene: TRBD2; clone size: NA; J gene: TRBJ2-2; CDR3 protein: CAILPGTSGRSGELFF; CDR3 DNA: TGTGCCATCCTTCCGGGGACTAGCGGGAGATCCGGGGAGCTGTTTTTT
V gene: TRBV4-2; D gene: TRBD2; clone size: NA; J gene: TRBJ2-7; CDR3 protein: CASSPGTSTYEQYF; CDR3 DNA: TGTGCCAGCAGCCCGGGGACTAGTACCTACGAGCAGTACTTC
V gene: TRBV6-5; D gene: NA; clone size: NA; J gene: TRBJ1-4; CDR3 protein: CASSKNSPWGEKLFF; CDR3 DNA: TGTGCCAGCAGTAAAAATTCCCCTTGGGGGGAAAAACTGTTTTTT
V gene: TRBV23-1; D gene: NA; clone size: NA; J gene: TRBJ1-1; CDR3 protein: CASSPPRVNTEAFF; CDR3 DNA: TGCGCCAGCAGTCCCCCCAGGGTGAACACTGAAGCTTTCTTT
V gene: TRBV19; D gene: NA; clone size: NA; J gene: TRBJ2-2; CDR3 protein: CASSRVKGFPGELFF; CDR3 DNA: TGTGCCAGTAGTAGGGTTAAAGGGTTTCCCGGGGAGCTGTTTTTT
V gene: TRBV9; D gene: TRBD1; clone size: NA; J gene: TRBJ1-2; CDR3 protein: CASSVGRAGGGYGYTF; CDR3 DNA: TGTGCCAGCAGCGTAGGAAGGGCAGGGGGCGGCTATGGCTACACCTTC
V gene: TRBV25-1; D gene: TRBD1; clone size: NA; J gene: TRBJ2-1; CDR3 protein: CASRGQGKVNEQFF; CDR3 DNA: TGTGCCAGCAGGGGACAGGGAAAGGTCAATGAGCAGTTCTTC
V gene: TRBV5-4; D gene: NA; clone size: NA; J gene: TRBJ2-5; CDR3 protein: CASSLGPSQETQYF; CDR3 DNA: TGTGCCAGCAGCTTGGGGCCTAGTCAAGAGACCCAGTACTTC
V gene: TRBV19; D gene: NA; clone size: NA; J gene: TRBJ1-1; CDR3 protein: CASSRERVNTEAFF; CDR3 DNA: TGTGCCAGTAGTAGAGAAAGGGTGAACACTGAAGCTTTCTTT
V gene: TRBV7-2; D gene: NA; clone size: NA; J gene: TRBJ2-2; CDR3 protein: CASSFWQGGTGELFF; CDR3 DNA: TGTGCCAGCAGCTTCTGGCAGGGGGGCACCGGGGAGCTGTTTTTT
V gene: TRBV2; D gene: NA; clone size: NA; J gene: TRBJ1-1; CDR3 protein: CASMETGRNTEAFF; CDR3 DNA: TGTGCCAGCATGGAGACAGGACGAAACACTGAAGCTTTCTTT
V gene: TRBV30; D gene: NA; clone size: NA; J gene: TRBJ2-3; CDR3 protein: CAWSVGGTDTQYF; CDR3 DNA: TGTGCCTGGAGTGTTGGGGGGACAGATACGCAGTATTTT
V gene: TRBV5-1; D gene: NA; clone size: NA; J gene: TRBJ2-1; CDR3 protein: CASSVGTLSYNEQFF; CDR3 DNA: TGCGCCAGCAGCGTTGGGACTCTCTCCTACAATGAGCAGTTCTTC
V gene: TRBV6-1; D gene: NA; clone size: NA; J gene: TRBJ1-1; CDR3 protein: CASSEMWTSEAFF; CDR3 DNA: TGTGCCAGCAGTGAAATGTGGACTTCTGAAGCTTTCTTT
V gene: TRBV4-3; D gene: TRBD2; clone size: NA; J gene: TRBJ2-3; CDR3 protein: CASSQDGTSGRKSTDTQYF; CDR3 DNA: TGCGCCAGCAGCCAAGATGGGACTAGCGGGAGGAAAAGCACAGATACGCAGTATTTT
V gene: TRBV6-1; D gene: NA; clone size: NA; J gene: TRBJ1-1; CDR3 protein: CASLPRGVTEAFF; CDR3 DNA: TGTGCCAGCCTACCTCGGGGAGTCACTGAAGCTTTCTTT
V gene: TRBV7-2; D gene: TRBD1; clone size: NA; J gene: TRBJ1-1; CDR3 protein: CASSPDRGLEAFF; CDR3 DNA: TGTGCCAGCAGCCCCGACAGGGGCCTTGAAGCTTTCTTT
V gene: TRBV6-5; D gene: TRBD1; clone size: NA; J gene: TRBJ1-6; CDR3 protein: CASRQGNSPLHF; CDR3 DNA: TGTGCCAGCAGACAGGGGAATTCACCCCTCCACTTT
V gene: TRBV7-9; D gene: TRBD2; clone size: NA; J gene: TRBJ2-1; CDR3 protein: CASSLMGLAGVLYYNEQFF; CDR3 DNA: TGTGCCAGCAGCTTAATGGGACTAGCGGGAGTCCTGTACTACAATGAGCAGTTCTTC
V gene: TRBV5-6; D gene: NA; clone size: NA; J gene: TRBJ1-2; CDR3 protein: CASRKQRSNYGYTF; CDR3 DNA: TGTGCCAGCAGAAAACAGAGATCTAACTATGGCTACACCTTC
V gene: TRBV5-1; D gene: TRBD1; clone size: NA; J gene: TRBJ2-2; CDR3 protein: CASSLRGTGFTGELFF; CDR3 DNA: TGCGCCAGCAGCTTGAGAGGGACAGGGTTCACCGGGGAGCTGTTTTTT
V gene: TRBV29-1; D gene: NA; clone size: few; J gene: TRBJ2-1; CDR3 protein: CSMGVSYEQFF; CDR3 DNA: TGCAGCATGGGAGTCTCGTATGAGCAGTTCTTC
V gene: TRBV12-5; D gene: NA; clone size: NA; J gene: TRBJ1-4; CDR3 protein: CASGPNEYGGEKLFF; CDR3 DNA: TGTGCTAGTGGTCCCAACGAGTATGGGGGTGAAAAACTGTTTTTT
V gene: TRBV2; D gene: NA; clone size: NA; J gene: TRBJ2-1; CDR3 protein: CASSFKEYNEQFF; CDR3 DNA: TGTGCCAGCAGTTTTAAGGAGTACAATGAGCAGTTCTTC
V gene: TRBV21-1; D gene: NA; clone size: NA; J gene: TRBJ1-4; CDR3 protein: CASSLNQRTRSFNEKLFF; CDR3 DNA: TGTGCCAGCAGCCTTAACCAAAGGACCCGGAGCTTTAATGAAAAACTGTTTTTT
V gene: TRBV7-9; D gene: TRBD1; clone size: NA; J gene: TRBJ2-6; CDR3 protein: CASSIPTGPGANVLTF; CDR3 DNA: TGTGCCAGCAGCATCCCGACAGGGCCTGGGGCCAACGTCCTGACTTTC
V gene: TRBV29-1; D gene: NA; clone size: NA; J gene: TRBJ2-3; CDR3 protein: CRTDTDTQYF; CDR3 DNA: TGCAGGACAGACACAGATACGCAGTATTTT
V gene: TRBV6-5; D gene: NA; clone size: NA; J gene: TRBJ1-5; CDR3 protein: CASQVGDQPQHF; CDR3 DNA: TGTGCCAGCCAAGTCGGGGATCAGCCCCAGCATTTT
V gene: TRBV7-3; D gene: NA; clone size: NA; J gene: TRBJ2-7; CDR3 protein: CASSITPGSSEQYF; CDR3 DNA: TGTGCCAGCAGCATCACCCCCGGTTCCTCCGAGCAGTACTTC
V gene: TRBV7-2; D gene: NA; clone size: NA; J gene: TRBJ1-1; CDR3 protein: CASSRVRNTEAFF; CDR3 DNA: TGTGCCAGCAGCCGGGTGCGGAACACTGAAGCTTTCTTT